These 27 T cell receptor beta chains were sequenced from one sample in a study of Graves' ophthalmopathy and Graves' hyperthyroidism. Amplified TCR beta CDR3 regions were obtained using RNA transcripts as template. RT-PCR in the first round used HTBI primers; a second-round multiplex PCR followed. TCRdb fed the multiplex PCR reads into MiXCR, producing one record per CDR3 protein. Of 900,000 to 1,200,000 distinct CDR3 sequences in the sample, about 36% are singletons; the top ten hold over 8.5%. The sequencing sample was made of peripheral blood or thyroid tissue (not recorded which). These TCRs come from an adult man with Graves' hyperthyroidism.

This clonotype was recorded a few times. This chain links TRBV7-2 with TRBJ1-5; D not certain. CDR1 is SGHTA, CDR2 FQGNSA, per germline. Trimming removed 1 base from V and 4 bases from J, with 11 bases in between. This CDR3 is built from 15 residues. The CDR3 reads CASSLVDGPNQPQHF. CDR3 coding DNA: TGTGCCAGCAGCTTAGTCGACGGGCCGAATCAGCCCCAGCATTTT.

The J gene is TRBJ1-5, the V gene TRBV6-6; D possibly corresponds to TRBD1 (6 bases). V was pared by 5 bases and J by 4 bases, with 12 bases between. CDR3 length equals 14 residues. Germline-derived CDR1 and CDR2 are MNHNY and SVGAGI (reference sequence). DNA of the CDR3: TGTGCCAGCAGTCTCGGGACAAGTAATCAGCCCCAGCATTTT. Its translation is CASSLGTSNQPQHF.

This clonotype was found a few times. J is TRBJ1-2 and V is TRBV9; D call uncertain. Germline assignment: CDR1 SGDLS and CDR2 YYNGEE. This CDR3 is 15 amino acids long. The V gene lost 5 bases and the J gene lost 4 bases, with 18 bases spanning the gap. The chain's CDR3 is CASSPQSAGSYGYTF. The CDR3 bases are TGTGCCAGCAGTCCCCAGTCGGCAGGCTCCTATGGCTACACCTTC.

The chain carries TRBV6-1 and TRBJ2-2; D is unresolved. In germline, CDR1 is MNHNS, CDR2 SASEGT. The V end was cut by 2 bases, the J end by 6 bases, with 10 bases between. The CDR3 has 14 amino acids. The CDR3 coding sequence is TGTGCCAGCAGTGAATTCGGGCAATCCGGGGAGCTGTTTTTT. This gives the protein CASSEFGQSGELFF.

The chain couples TRBV7-8 to TRBJ1-2; D call uncertain. V lost 3 bases and J 2 bases, leaving 10 bases between the germline ends. CDR1 is SGHVS, CDR2 FQNEAQ, per germline. The CDR3 contains 14 residues. The CDR3 DNA is TGTGCCAGCAGCTTGGAACCCTTAAACTATGGCTACACCTTC. It codes for CASSLEPLNYGYTF.

The V call is TRBV5-1, the J call TRBJ2-6, with D perhaps given as TRBD1 or TRBD2 (5 bases each). Germline CDR1 SGHRS, CDR2 YFSETQ. V was shortened by 0 bases and J by 4 bases, with 11 bases between the two germline ends. The CDR3 consists of 16 residues. The CDR3 here is CASSLGKGTGANVLTF. In DNA, the CDR3 is TGCGCCAGCAGCTTGGGGAAGGGGACGGGGGCCAACGTCCTGACTTTC.

In this sample, this clonotype turned up a few times. The rearrangement joins TRBV11-2 to TRBJ1-6, with TRBD1 as a possible D gene (5 bases). The V end was cut by 5 bases, the J end by 5 bases, with 13 bases between. This CDR3 is 15 amino acids long. Germline CDR1 SGHAT, CDR2 FQNNGV. The CDR3, as DNA: TGTGCCAGCAGCCTCCTGACAGCAGATAATTCACCCCTCCACTTT. Protein sequence: CASSLLTADNSPLHF. The full variable domain, in which reference TRBV11-2 and TRBJ1-6 provide the parts outside the CDR3, is EAGVAQSPRYKIIEKRQSVAFWCNPISGHATLYWYQQILGQGPKLLIQFQNNGVVDDSQLPKDRFSAERLKGVDSTLKIQPAKLEDSAVYLCASSLLTADNSPLHFGNGTRLTVT.

This clonotype was observed at least ten times. The chain is built from TRBV20-1 and TRBJ2-7, with 9 bases aligning to TRBD1. CDR3 length: 14 amino acids. Germline values: CDR1 DFQATT, CDR2 SNEGSKA (reference sequence). The ends lost 6 bases at V and 5 bases at J; junction bases unmatched: 11. In DNA form, the CDR3 reads TGCAGTGCCATGAGGACAGGGGACCGCCACGAGCAGTACTTC. This encodes CSAMRTGDRHEQYF.

V usage is TRBV29-1 and J usage is TRBJ1-1; 7 bases agree with TRBD1. With 5 bases clipped from V and 6 bases from J, the junction kept 6 bases outside the gene matches. The CDR3 consists of 12 residues. Germline V gene sequence: CDR1 SQVTM, CDR2 ANQGSEA. The CDR3 region is CSVRDSSSEAFF. CDR3 sequence (DNA): TGCAGCGTTCGGGACAGTAGCTCTGAAGCTTTCTTT.

The J gene is TRBJ2-7, the V gene TRBV12-3 or TRBV12-4, with D unresolved. The CDR3 covers 13 residues. With 5 bases removed from V and 3 bases from J, the gap between germline ends came to 11 bases. The CDR3: CASSPSKNYEQYF. CDR3 DNA: TGTGCCAGCAGTCCCTCGAAGAACTACGAGCAGTACTTC.

This sequence joins TRBV2 and TRBJ2-5; D not certain. The CDR3 is made up of 12 amino acids. Per germline, CDR1 SNHLY and CDR2 FYNNEI. With 4 bases removed from V and 7 bases from J, the gap between germline ends came to 10 bases. The CDR3 bases are TGTGCCAGCAGTGCCCAAACCGGGACCCAGTACTTC. Residues: CASSAQTGTQYF.

V and J are TRBV28 and TRBJ2-7; D is tentatively TRBD1 or TRBD2 (5 bases each). Looked up from germline, CDR1 is MDHEN and CDR2 is SYDVKM. V gave up 6 bases and J gave up 11 bases, with 14 bases separating them. The length of the CDR3 is 11 residues. DNA of the CDR3: TGTGCCAGCAGGGGGACGGACGGAGAGTACTTC. Its translation is CASRGTDGEYF.

The gene calls are TRBV20-1 and TRBJ1-3, with unresolved D. Germline values: CDR1 DFQATT, CDR2 SNEGSKA (reference sequence). V was cut by 7 bases and J by 1 base, with 8 bases left in between. This CDR3 is built from 12 residues. In DNA form, the CDR3 reads TGCAGTGGCCAAGTATCTGGAAACACCATATATTTT. It specifies CSGQVSGNTIYF.

This clonotype was counted at least ten times. The rearrangement joins TRBV7-6 to TRBJ2-2; perhaps TRBD2 as D (7 bases). The V end lost 5 bases, the J end lost 0 bases, and 13 bases lay between the germline ends. The CDR3 totals 16 residues. Per germline, CDR1 SGHVS and CDR2 FNYEAQ. CDR3 region: CASSKGGATNTGELFF. The CDR3 DNA follows: TGTGCCAGCAGCAAGGGGGGGGCTACGAACACCGGGGAGCTGTTTTTT. Together with reference TRBV7-6 and TRBJ2-2, the CDR3 gives the full variable domain: GAGVSQSPRYKVTKRGQDVALRCDPISGHVSLYWYRQALGQGPEFLTYFNYEAQQDKSGLPNDRFSAERPEGSISTLTIQRTEQRDSAMYRCASSKGGATNTGELFFGEGSRLTVL.

The chain combines TRBV5-7 with TRBJ1-5; D remains ambiguous. TRBV5-7 belongs to the ORF category, with a function that is uncertain. V dropped 2 bases and J dropped 0 bases, with 27 bases sitting between them. The CDR3 loop spans 21 amino acids. In DNA form, the CDR3 reads TGTGCCAGCAGCTTCGGTTGGGGTCGGGAACATATACGGTATAGCAATCAGCCCCAGCATTTT. Protein: CASSFGWGREHIRYSNQPQHF.

The chain recombines TRBV7-8 with TRBJ2-5; 7 positions agree with TRBD2. Germline V gene data show CDR1 as SGHVS and CDR2 as FQNEAQ. The CDR3 extends over 15 amino acids. The trim removed 1 base at V and 8 bases at J, leaving 10 bases unmatched. Here the CDR3 DNA reads TGTGCCAGCAGCTTAGGGGGGGGTGGCTGGGAAACCCAGTACTTC. Its translation is CASSLGGGGWETQYF.

This clonotype was seen repeatedly, ten times or more. This sequence joins TRBV29-1 and TRBJ1-5, with D possibly matching TRBD1 (6 bases). The CDR3 covers 12 residues. V lost 7 bases and J lost 3, with 10 bases in between. In germline, CDR1 is SQVTM, CDR2 ANQGSEA. The CDR3 loop reads CSAAGVNQPQHF. CDR3 DNA: TGCAGCGCCGCAGGGGTCAATCAGCCCCAGCATTTT.

There are a few counts of this clonotype. The chain recombines TRBV5-1 with TRBJ1-4; TRBD1 matches at 11 bases. The CDR3 is 15 amino acids. J was trimmed by 7 bases and V by 9 bases; bases with no gene match: 11. Germline V CDR1 and CDR2: SGHRS, YFSETQ. CDR3 coding DNA: TGCGCCATCAGACCACGCGGGACAGGGGGTGAAAAACTGTTTTTT. Translation gives CAIRPRGTGGEKLFF.

The V gene is TRBV19, the J gene TRBJ1-1; maybe TRBD1 (5 bases). Trimming shortened V by 5 bases and J by 5 bases, and 24 bases separated the two germline ends. Germline V gene data show CDR1 as LNHDA and CDR2 as SQIVND (reference sequence). The CDR3 is 17 residues long. CDR3: CASSVDSWDAERTEAFF. The CDR3 bases are TGTGCCAGTAGTGTCGACAGCTGGGACGCCGAAAGGACTGAAGCTTTCTTT.

This CDR3 is CASSPRGGRVTSYEQYF. CDR3 nucleotide sequence: TGTGCCAGCAGCCCCCGGGGCGGGAGGGTAACCTCCTACGAGCAGTACTTC. V gene TRBV7-9 combines with J gene TRBJ2-7; 9 positions agree with TRBD2. J was trimmed by 0 bases and V by 5 bases; bases with no gene match: 11. Germline V CDR1 and CDR2: SEHNR, FQNEAQ (reference sequence). The CDR3 has 17 amino acids.

The table lists this clonotype with many counts. The chain uses TRBV5-4 and TRBJ1-6, with D unresolved. The germline V gene has CDR1 SGHNT and CDR2 YYREEE (reference sequence). The CDR3 runs 12 residues. Trimming stripped 2 bases from V and 9 bases from J, with 6 bases between. CDR3 bases: TGTGCCAGCAGCTTTCACGGTTCACCCCTCCACTTT. It yields the protein CASSFHGSPLHF. The variable domain in full, completed from reference TRBV5-4 and TRBJ1-6, reads ETGVTQSPTHLIKTRGQQVTLRCSSQSGHNTVSWYQQALGQGPQFIFQYYREEENGRGNFPPRFSGLQFPNYSSELNVNALELDDSALYLCASSFHGSPLHFGNGTRLTVT.

About this clonotype itself: This may be a read error, as it is one base from a much larger clone. The CDR3 DNA follows: TGCGCCAGCAGCCAGGCCGTCCGGGCCACGAATCCACCCCTCCACTTT. Protein product: CASSQAVRATNPPLHF. The chain has TRBV4-3 and TRBJ1-6; unclear D gene. V was clipped by 3 bases and J by 11 bases, with 20 bases between them. The CDR3 is 16 amino acids. Germline CDR1 and CDR2: LGHNA and YSLEER.

This clonotype was counted ten times or more. This chain connects TRBV29-1 to TRBJ1-1; D not resolved. V lost 1 base and J lost 8, with 11 bases in between. CDR3 length: 12 residues. Per the germline V gene, CDR1 is SQVTM and CDR2 is ANQGSEA. CDR3 in amino acids: CSVEVEAREAFF. CDR3 DNA: TGCAGCGTTGAAGTGGAGGCACGGGAAGCTTTCTTT.

The rearrangement uses TRBV7-9 and TRBJ1-5; 9 bases are shared with TRBD1. V shed 5 bases and J 6 bases; nucleotides not matched to a gene: 8. CDR3 length equals 15 residues. Per the germline V gene, CDR1 is SEHNR and CDR2 is FQNEAQ (reference sequence). The CDR3 is CASSQGTGMAQPQHF. In DNA form, the CDR3 reads TGTGCCAGCAGCCAAGGGACAGGGATGGCTCAGCCCCAGCATTTT. Full variable domain (remainder filled in from reference TRBV7-9 and TRBJ1-5): DTGVSQNPRHKITKRGQNVTFRCDPISEHNRLYWYRQTLGQGPEFLTYFQNEAQLEKSRLLSDRFSAERPKGSFSTLEIQRTEQGDSAMYLCASSQGTGMAQPQHFGDGTRLSIL.

This clonotype was counted ten times or more. The chain is built from TRBV2 and TRBJ1-3; D is ambiguous. CDR1 SNHLY and CDR2 FYNNEI come from the germline V gene. The V and J ends lost 7 bases and 7 bases respectively, with 17 bases between them. CDR3 length: 14 residues. The CDR3 protein is CASTERGSGNTIYF. The CDR3 DNA follows: TGTGCCAGCACCGAGCGGGGATCGGGGAACACCATATATTTT.

This clonotype was observed a handful of times. This chain connects TRBV19 to TRBJ1-2; D is unresolved. V lost 8 bases and J 4 bases, leaving 11 bases between the germline ends. Germline loops: CDR1 LNHDA, CDR2 SQIVND (reference sequence). This CDR3 is 12 amino acids long. The chain's CDR3 is CASYHPIYGYTF. CDR3 DNA sequence: TGTGCCAGTTATCACCCCATCTATGGCTACACCTTC.

This clonotype was counted ten times or more. J is TRBJ1-2 and V is TRBV19; D is ambiguous. The germline V gene has CDR1 LNHDA and CDR2 SQIVND (reference sequence). The CDR3 consists of 14 residues. Trimming removed 7 bases at V and 8 bases at J, with 20 bases between. The DNA of the CDR3 is TGTGCCAGTAACATGGAACGAGGGCTGGGAGGCTACACCTTC. It specifies CASNMERGLGGYTF.